Presented here are 28 T cell receptor beta chains from one specimen sequenced in a study of cytomegalovirus exposure and HLA in healthy donors. Vbeta (60) and Jbeta (13) primers were used in the PCR. Libraries were prepared by immunoSEQ multiplex PCR; TCRdb keeps only in-frame clonotypes and omits some of them. In the table there are 150,000 to 200,000 clones, 70% to 90% of which are singletons. Sample: PBMCs. The receptors were sampled from a man between 18 and 29 years old in good health and CMV-seropositive.

The V call is TRBV5-1, the J call TRBJ2-2; D is unresolved. Germline CDR1 reads SGHRS; CDR2 reads YFSETQ. Trimming pared 0 bases from V and 7 bases from J, leaving 4 bases between. CDR3 length equals 12 residues. CDR3 in amino acids: CASSLAGGELFF. The CDR3 nucleotides read TGCGCCAGCAGCTTGGCAGGCGGGGAGCTGTTTTTT.

The genes are TRBV5-4 and TRBJ1-6; 7 bases are shared with TRBD1. The CDR3 contains 19 residues. The germline V gene encodes CDR1 SGHNT and CDR2 YYREEE (reference sequence). V trimming: 3 bases; J trimming: 0 bases; junction bases outside the gene matches: 12. CDR3 amino acids: CASSSDRDFLGSYNSPLHF. CDR3 nucleotides: TGTGCCAGCAGCTCCGACAGGGACTTTTTGGGCTCCTATAATTCACCCCTCCACTTT.

The chain is built from TRBV5-6 and TRBJ1-4; D might be TRBD1 (5 bases). The V end lost 4 bases, the J end lost 2 bases, and 12 bases lay between the germline ends. The germline V gene has CDR1 SGHDT and CDR2 YYEEEE. This CDR3 has 15 residues. The CDR3 protein is CASSPLGATNEKLFF. The CDR3 bases are TGTGCCAGCAGCCCCTTAGGGGCTACTAATGAAAAACTGTTTTTT.

The V gene is TRBV27, the J gene TRBJ2-7; D ambiguous. Germline V lookup: CDR1 MNHEY, CDR2 SMNVEV (reference sequence). Trimming left V 0 bases short and J 9 bases short, with 12 bases between. The CDR3 runs 13 residues. CDR3 residues: CASSLSAKRVQYF. Written as DNA, the CDR3 is TGTGCCAGCAGTTTATCGGCAAAACGGGTGCAGTACTTC.

The chain combines TRBV11-3 with TRBJ2-1; TRBD1 matches at 9 bases. This CDR3 is built from 17 residues. In germline, CDR1 is SGHNT, CDR2 YENEEA. J was trimmed by 5 bases and V by 3 bases; bases with no gene match: 11. The CDR3: CASSLRSGQGSHNEQFF. In DNA form, the CDR3 reads TGTGCCAGCAGCTTGAGGTCGGGACAGGGATCACACAATGAGCAGTTCTTC.

The rearrangement links TRBV11-2 to TRBJ1-1; 8 bases agree with TRBD1. The CDR3 is 15 amino acids. Germline assignment: CDR1 SGHAT and CDR2 FQNNGV. J was trimmed by 1 base and V by 4 bases; bases with no gene match: 5. The CDR3 sequence is CASSSRTGPNTEAFF. In nucleotides, the CDR3 is TGTGCCAGCAGCTCGAGGACAGGGCCGAACACTGAAGCTTTCTTT.

V and J are TRBV5-6 and TRBJ2-3; 11 nucleotides align to TRBD1. CDR3 length: 15 residues. Germline trimming cut 2 bases from V and 7 bases from J; bases unmatched to any gene: 6. CDR1 and CDR2 (germline): SGHDT, YYEEEE. CDR3 DNA sequence: TGTGCCAGCAGCTTCGGACAGGGGGCCTCCTATACGCAGTATTTT. Amino acid sequence: CASSFGQGASYTQYF.

The J gene is TRBJ2-1, the V gene TRBV4-1; 12 bases match TRBD2. With V trimmed by 3 bases and J by 4 bases, 7 bases remained unmatched. CDR1 and CDR2 from the germline V gene are MGHRA and YSYEKL. This CDR3 is 17 amino acids long. CDR3 region: CASSQGGLAGSYNEQFF. CDR3 nucleotide sequence: TGCGCCAGCAGCCAGGGTGGACTAGCGGGGTCTTACAATGAGCAGTTCTTC.

The chain has TRBV11-2 and TRBJ1-2; the match to TRBD1 covers 7 bases. This CDR3 is built from 14 residues. Germline CDR1 is SGHAT and CDR2 is FQNNGV. Trimming at V came to 5 bases and at J to 4 bases, leaving 7 bases not matched to a gene. The CDR3, as DNA: TGTGCCAGCAGCCGCTATAGGGACAGCTATGGCTACACCTTC. It translates to CASSRYRDSYGYTF.

The CDR3 here is CASSTGLYNYNSPLHF. The CDR3 DNA is TGTGCCAGCAGCACGGGACTCTACAACTATAATTCACCCCTCCACTTT. The chain is built from TRBV7-9 and TRBJ1-6; D perhaps matches TRBD1 (5 bases). Looked up from germline, CDR1 is SEHNR and CDR2 is FQNEAQ (reference sequence). The ends were cut back, 5 bases at V and 3 bases at J, with 14 bases in the middle. The CDR3 contains 16 residues.

The chain employs TRBV7-6 and TRBJ2-1, with 12 positions matching TRBD2. Germline CDR1 is SGHVS and CDR2 is FNYEAQ. CDR3 length: 16 residues. J lost 4 bases, V lost 2 bases, and 3 bases had no gene match. CDR3 protein: CASSLRGLAGYNEQFF. The DNA for the CDR3 is TGTGCCAGCAGCTTAAGGGGACTAGCGGGTTACAATGAGCAGTTCTTC. Based on the CDR3 plus reference TRBV7-6 and TRBJ2-1, the full variable domain is GAGVSQSPRYKVTKRGQDVALRCDPISGHVSLYWYRQALGQGPEFLTYFNYEAQQDKSGLPNDRFSAERPEGSISTLTIQRTEQRDSAMYRCASSLRGLAGYNEQFFGPGTRLTVL.

The rearrangement uses TRBV5-4 and TRBJ1-2, with D possibly being TRBD1 (5 bases). Germline CDR1 reads SGHNT; CDR2 reads YYREEE (reference sequence). This CDR3 is built from 14 residues. Trimming cost V 0 bases and J 8 bases, with 14 bases left between them. Here the CDR3 DNA reads TGTGCCAGCAGCTTGGAGTCCCAGGGTGTCGGCTACACCTTC. Translating gives CASSLESQGVGYTF.

The gene calls are TRBV5-1 and TRBJ1-1, with 8 bases aligning to TRBD1. The CDR3 totals 16 residues. Germline CDR1 reads SGHRS; CDR2 reads YFSETQ. After removal of 1 base from V and 1 base from J, the junction contained 6 bases not matched to a gene. This chain's CDR3 is CASSLMKTGENTEAFF. The CDR3 DNA reads as TGCGCCAGCAGCTTGATGAAGACAGGGGAGAACACTGAAGCTTTCTTT.

The rearrangement uses TRBV27 and TRBJ2-7; weak D call: TRBD2 (6 bases). Germline V gives CDR1 MNHEY, CDR2 SMNVEV (reference sequence). The V and J ends lost 6 bases and 3 bases respectively, with 15 bases between them. The CDR3 extends over 14 amino acids. Here the CDR3 DNA reads TGTGCCAGCAGCCCGGTCTGGAGGGTCTACGAGCAGTACTTC. Translating gives CASSPVWRVYEQYF.

The table lists this clone with a few counts. V and J are TRBV6-5 and TRBJ2-7; D is possibly TRBD2 (5 bases). V was clipped by 0 bases and J by 2 bases, with 11 bases between them. Germline lookup yields CDR1 MNHEY and CDR2 SVGAGI. This CDR3 has 15 amino acids. The CDR3 region is CASSYSRVRTYEQYF. The CDR3 DNA is TGTGCCAGCAGTTACTCGAGGGTCCGCACCTACGAGCAGTACTTC.

The chain employs TRBV12-5 and TRBJ2-3; perhaps TRBD2 as D (7 bases). Trimming cost V 3 bases and J 5 bases, with 15 bases left between them. Germline CDR1 is LGHNT and CDR2 is FRNRAP. The CDR3 extends over 15 amino acids. The CDR3 is CASGFGGGGGDTQYF. CDR3 sequence (DNA): TGTGCTAGTGGTTTCGGCGGGGGAGGGGGAGATACGCAGTATTTT.

The gene calls are TRBV27 and TRBJ2-3; 9 bases map to TRBD2. Trimming cost V 2 bases and J 5 bases; bases outside gene matches: 8. Germline CDR1 reads MNHEY; CDR2 reads SMNVEV (reference sequence). The length of the CDR3 is 16 residues. In nucleotides, the CDR3 is TGTGCCAGCAGTTTAAGGGCGGGGGGGCGTGGAGATACGCAGTATTTT. Residues: CASSLRAGGRGDTQYF.

This chain uses TRBV11-3 with TRBJ2-3, with TRBD1 matching over 12 bases. The germline CDR1 and CDR2 sequences are SGHNT and YENEEA. The V gene end was trimmed by 4 bases and the J gene end by 4 bases; junction bases not matched to a gene: 6. The CDR3 is made up of 16 amino acids. CDR3 bases: TGTGCCAGCAGCTCTGGGACAGGGGGCCGGGCAGATACGCAGTATTTT. Translating gives CASSSGTGGRADTQYF.

This chain joins TRBV9 and TRBJ1-6; possible D gene TRBD1, 5 bases. CDR1 is SGDLS, CDR2 YYNGEE, per germline. The CDR3 spans 14 residues. Trimming cost V 2 bases and J 4 bases, with 7 bases left between them. CDR3 loop: CASSVDKYNSPLHF. The CDR3 DNA is TGTGCCAGCAGCGTGGACAAGTATAATTCACCCCTCCACTTT.

This clone occurred once. V and J are TRBV29-1 and TRBJ2-1, with 7 nucleotides matching TRBD2. The CDR3 has 14 residues. Trimming removed 7 bases from V and 6 bases from J; junction bases left unmatched: 12. CDR1 and CDR2 from the germline V gene are SQVTM and ANQGSEA. CDR3 in DNA: TGCAGCGCCCTATCGGGGGGTACAGGCAATGAGCAGTTCTTC. Residues: CSALSGGTGNEQFF.

The genes are TRBV14 and TRBJ2-5, with 7 nucleotides matching TRBD1. The CDR3 extends over 14 amino acids. Trimming took 0 bases from V and 11 from J; bases not matched to a gene: 9. Germline values: CDR1 SGHDN, CDR2 FVKESK. CDR3 in DNA: TGTGCCAGCAGCCAAGATTTGACAGGGACGGAGCAGTACTTC. Residues: CASSQDLTGTEQYF.

The V call is TRBV2, the J call TRBJ2-7, with D possibly matching TRBD1 (5 bases). V lost 7 bases and J lost 3, with 16 bases in between. This CDR3 region has 14 residues. Per germline, CDR1 SNHLY and CDR2 FYNNEI. The CDR3 reads CASKTRQNLYEQYF. CDR3 coding DNA: TGTGCCAGCAAAACAAGACAGAACCTCTACGAGCAGTACTTC.

This rearrangement joins TRBV2 to TRBJ1-2; unclear D gene. Looked up from germline, CDR1 is SNHLY and CDR2 is FYNNEI. Trimming took 9 bases from V and 2 from J, leaving 19 bases between them. The CDR3 sequence is 15 residues long. CDR3 nucleotide sequence: TGTGCCAGTGGGCGAACGGGGTCCAGGAACTATGGCTACACCTTC. Encoded protein: CASGRTGSRNYGYTF.

Notes on this clone: The identical CDR3 is also encoded by other nucleotide sequences in the sample. The J gene is TRBJ1-4, the V gene TRBV5-6; D is unresolved. CDR1 SGHDT and CDR2 YYEEEE come from the germline V gene. This CDR3 comprises 15 residues. V lost 3 bases, J lost 5 bases, and 14 bases lay in between. Here the CDR3 DNA reads TGTGCCAGCAGCTCTTTAAAAAGCCCCAATGAAAAACTGTTTTTT. Amino acid sequence: CASSSLKSPNEKLFF.

This rearrangement joins TRBV21-1 to TRBJ2-3; TRBD2, the table's D call, lacks a check against the DNA. TRBV21-1 counts as a pseudogene. The CDR3 runs to 14 residues. As DNA, the CDR3 is TGTGCCAGCAAAAGACTAGCGGGCGTTGATACGCAGTATTTT. It specifies CASKRLAGVDTQYF.

V gene TRBV4-1 combines with J gene TRBJ2-3; 7 bases align to TRBD1. Germline values: CDR1 MGHRA, CDR2 YSYEKL. V lost 6 bases to trimming and J lost 2 bases; unmatched junction nucleotides: 5. The CDR3 has 14 residues. The chain's CDR3 is CASSPGQLTDTQYF. CDR3 nucleotide sequence: TGCGCCAGCAGTCCGGGACAGCTCACAGATACGCAGTATTTT.

This chain connects TRBV7-9 to TRBJ2-2; D uncertain. The CDR3 runs 14 residues. V was cut by 2 bases and J by 1 base, with 5 bases left in between. Germline lookup yields CDR1 SEHNR and CDR2 FQNEAQ (reference sequence). The CDR3 protein is CASSLLLNTGELFF. The CDR3 coding sequence is TGTGCCAGCAGCTTATTATTGAACACCGGGGAGCTGTTTTTT.

The rearrangement joins TRBV16 to TRBJ2-7, with no clear D. Germline assignment: CDR1 KGHSY and CDR2 FQNENV. This CDR3 has 13 residues. Trimming shortened V by 2 bases and J by 3 bases, and 8 bases separated the two germline ends. The CDR3 spells CASSQMYSYEQYF. DNA of the CDR3: TGTGCCAGCAGCCAAATGTACAGCTACGAGCAGTACTTC.